The TCR beta chain under discussion was sequenced for a study of a mutant IDH1 vaccine in newly diagnosed glioma. For the study at large: Most had both radiotherapy and temozolomide beforehand; others had only one.

With regard to this clone: The antigen is undetermined.

Time point: week 47, end of study. Doses consisted of 300 ug of mutant IDH1 20-mer peptide each, paired with topical imiquimod. Administration of eight vaccinations to patients took place in weeks 1, 3, 5, 7, 11, 15, 19, 23. General study findings and limits: It seemed that pseudoprogression was not linked to changes in the top peripheral T cell clonotypes.

Profiling relied on immunoSEQ multiplex PCR, and the TCRdb table lists in-frame clones only, not all of them. The sample includes approximately 33,000 clones, 65% to 85% of them seen just once. Germline V gives CDR1 SGHRS, CDR2 YFSETQ. CDR3 size: 16 residues. Unmatched junction bases numbered 11, after V lost 4 bases and J lost 5 bases. This receptor was obtained from a man aged 35-49 years with glioma. The chain has TRBV5-1 and TRBJ2-3; TRBD2 agrees at 9 bases. Material: PBMCs, obtained from a glioma patient whose treatment included an IDH1 peptide vaccine. The CDR3 protein is CASSQRTSEPGDTQYF. In DNA, the CDR3 is TGCGCCAGCAGCCAAAGGACTAGCGAGCCCGGAGATACGCAGTATTTT.